The 13 T cell receptor beta chains given below trace back to one sample, sequenced in a study of T cell responses to AZD1222 COVID-19 vaccine. Using immunoSEQ multiplex PCR, the repertoire was profiled, and TCRdb retains in-frame clones only, with some absent. The sample carries approximately 100,000 clones, about 86% recorded once. Here the sequenced sample was peripheral blood, taken on day 0 of AZD1222 vaccination. The source is an adult in good health.

The chain joins TRBV4-3 to TRBJ1-2; TRBD1 matches 8 bases. V lost 4 bases and J lost 5; bases outside the gene matches: 9. Germline CDR1 is LGHNA and CDR2 is YSLEER. The CDR3 spans 15 residues. CDR3 sequence (DNA): TGCGCCAGCAGCCCAGGGGCAGGGGGCGAGTATGGCTACACCTTC. Its translation is CASSPGAGGEYGYTF.

This clone was picked up a small number of times. V gene TRBV28 combines with J gene TRBJ2-1, with 8 positions matching TRBD2. The CDR3 loop spans 16 amino acids. V lost 4 bases and J lost 0; bases outside the gene matches: 5. CDR1 MDHEN and CDR2 SYDVKM come from the germline V gene. This CDR3 reads CASSSFTSGSYNEQFF. In DNA, the CDR3 is TGTGCCAGCAGTTCCTTCACTAGCGGCTCCTACAATGAGCAGTTCTTC.

The chain carries TRBV28 and TRBJ1-5; a possible D gene is TRBD1 (5 bases). Between the trimmed V and J ends, which lost 5 bases and 3 bases, there was a span of 11 bases. The CDR3 is 14 amino acids. Germline CDR1 reads MDHEN; CDR2 reads SYDVKM. The CDR3 loop is CASSPQGSNQPQHF. DNA for the CDR3: TGTGCCAGCAGTCCGCAGGGCTCCAATCAGCCCCAGCATTTT.

In this sample, this clone turned up once. V usage is TRBV6-2 or TRBV6-3 and J usage is TRBJ1-5, with D unclear. This CDR3 is built from 13 residues. From germline, CDR1 is MNHEY and CDR2 SVGEGT. The V and J ends lost 2 bases and 7 bases respectively, with 9 bases between them. The CDR3 protein is CASSYTSPQPQHF. In DNA form, the CDR3 reads TGTGCCAGCAGTTACACTTCCCCGCAGCCCCAGCATTTT.

The chain links TRBV28 to TRBJ1-5, with D possibly TRBD1 on 6 matching bases. The CDR3 is 15 residues long. Germline CDR1 reads MDHEN; CDR2 reads SYDVKM. Trimming stripped 2 bases from V and 4 bases from J, with 12 bases between. In DNA form, the CDR3 reads TGTGCCAGCAGTTTAGGAGGGCAGGGGAATCAGCCCCAGCATTTT. Translation: CASSLGGQGNQPQHF.

The chain combines TRBV6-2 or TRBV6-3 with TRBJ2-1, with TRBD2 matching over 14 bases. V shed 4 bases and J 7 bases; nucleotides not matched to a gene: 15. This CDR3 has 19 amino acids. Germline values: CDR1 MNHEY, CDR2 SVGEGT. CDR3 DNA: TGTGCCAGCAGTTCCCCCTGGACTAGCGGGAGGCCCGCAAGGAATGAGCAGTTCTTC. Its translation is CASSSPWTSGRPARNEQFF.

The chain recombines TRBV11-3 with TRBJ2-1; TRBD2 aligns across 8 bases. This CDR3 spans 14 amino acids. Germline lookup yields CDR1 SGHNT and CDR2 YENEEA. J gave up 8 bases and V 1 base, and 4 bases lay outside the gene matches. The CDR3 DNA is TGTGCCAGCAGCTTAGGCGGGAGGAGCGATGAGCAGTTCTTC. Translation: CASSLGGRSDEQFF.

The CDR3 protein is CAWSVLGRSGNTIYF. DNA for the CDR3: TGTGCCTGGAGTGTCCTCGGCCGATCTGGAAACACCATATATTTT. The chain uses TRBV30 and TRBJ1-3; no reliable D call. CDR3 length: 15 residues. The germline CDR1 and CDR2 sequences are GTSNPN and SVGIG (reference sequence). V dropped 0 bases and J dropped 1 base, with 10 bases sitting between them.

This clone was picked up many times. This rearrangement joins TRBV7-9 to TRBJ1-3, with TRBD1 matching over 9 bases. CDR1 and CDR2 (germline): SEHNR, FQNEAQ (reference sequence). With 5 bases clipped from V and 3 bases from J, the junction kept 5 bases outside the gene matches. This CDR3 spans 15 amino acids. CDR3 sequence (DNA): TGTGCCAGCAGCAAACAGGGGGCCAGTGGAAACACCATATATTTT. It translates to CASSKQGASGNTIYF.

The rearrangement uses TRBV16 and TRBJ1-5; D is unresolved. V shed 0 bases and J shed 5 bases, with 5 bases lying between them. The CDR3 has 13 residues. The germline V gene encodes CDR1 KGHSY and CDR2 FQNENV. The CDR3 DNA reads as TGTGCCAGCAGCCAATCGGGGTATCAGCCCCAGCATTTT. Residues: CASSQSGYQPQHF.

The V and J genes are TRBV7-2 and TRBJ1-1, with no clear D. The CDR3 consists of 14 residues. From germline, CDR1 is SGHTA and CDR2 FQGNSA. Trimming took off 1 base at V and 9 bases at J, with 15 bases between the two ends. As DNA, the CDR3 is TGTGCCAGCAGCTTAGATCCGGCTTTTAAAAAAGCTTTCTTT. It translates to CASSLDPAFKKAFF.

The chain carries TRBV7-2 and TRBJ2-7; a possible D gene is TRBD2 (6 bases). The CDR3 is 16 residues long. The germline V and J ends were trimmed by 1 base and 4 bases, with 17 bases remaining between them. Germline-derived CDR1 and CDR2 are SGHTA and FQGNSA. For the CDR3, the DNA is TGTGCCAGCAGCTTAGAGGGGACTTTTGCCGGGTACGAGCAGTACTTC. This encodes CASSLEGTFAGYEQYF. The whole variable domain, filled in from reference TRBV7-2 and TRBJ2-7, reads GAGVSQSPSNKVTEKGKDVELRCDPISGHTALYWYRQSLGQGLEFLIYFQGNSAPDKSGLPSDRFSAERTGGSVSTLTIQRTQQEDSAVYLCASSLEGTFAGYEQYFGPGTRLTVT.

This sequence joins TRBV7-2 and TRBJ2-7; the match to TRBD2 covers 8 bases. The CDR3 loop spans 15 amino acids. J lost 3 bases, V lost 2 bases, and 6 bases had no gene match. Germline V gene sequence: CDR1 SGHTA, CDR2 FQGNSA. The CDR3 spells CASSLRVSGNYEQYF. Here the CDR3 DNA reads TGTGCCAGCAGCTTACGTGTTAGCGGGAACTACGAGCAGTACTTC.